This T cell receptor (beta chain) comes out of a study of blood T cell repertoires in COVID-19 (dated by TCRdb to the early 2020s). For context, the study as a whole: Recovered participants in ImmuneRACE Cohort 3 were defined by two consecutive negative NP/OP PCR tests, clearance by a healthcare professional, or resolution of symptoms. A de-identified subject ID, COVID-19 status, age in years and sex were almost always included in the sample metadata. Where available, HLA class I and class II types were obtained from metadata supplied by the sample provider rather than from assay-based typing. Samples from collaborators originated in the United States, Italy and Spain and spanned both the acute and convalescent phases of COVID-19. The repertoires were made available in a free public database intended to serve as a resource for research on the immune response to SARS-CoV-2. The prospective study material was composed of cDNA or gDNA derived from T cells, B-cell-depleted T cells, or PBMCs. Subjects who had been exposed to COVID-19, were actively infected with it, or had recovered from it provided the deeply sampled blood TCRbeta repertoires that made up the dataset. Samples were obtained from the ongoing ImmuneRACE study (first 160 participants) and from about 1,300 subjects provided by 6 global collaborators. Summary of the overall study and its limitations: Clinical and demographic metadata were provided uncurated, with the amount varying by source and participant.

Participants in the prospective study were enrolled through a virtual design, were aged about 18 to 89 years, and lived in approximately 24 United States geographic areas. Cohort assignment in the prospective study relied on participant-reported clinical history from a screening survey and a study questionnaire. In the prospective study, whole blood, serum and a nasopharyngeal or oropharyngeal swab were collected from each participant by mobile phlebotomists. Prospective study participants could optionally give additional blood draws and questionnaires over an approximately two-month period. Before DNA extraction, prospective study blood samples were shipped either frozen or at room temperature. Regarding this clone: Its target antigen remains unknown. No qualities accompany the bases; no much larger clone lies one base away.

The CDR3 spans 16 residues, from the cysteine through the phenylalanine. Only CDR3 DNA remains: 48 bases, in frame from the first base. V loses 3 bases at its end and J loses 10 bases; junction bases beyond the gene matches: 10. CDR1 MNHEY and CDR2 SVGEGT were looked up in the germline V gene. The immunoSEQ Assay, a bias-controlled multiplex PCR, was used to amplify TCRbeta CDR3 regions from genomic DNA. The paper's processing steps were these. Within the assay, amplification of reference gene primers was used to estimate how many nucleated cells each sample contained. Sequence reads were collapsed and filtered to measure the absolute abundance of every unique TCRbeta CDR3 rearrangement. For each sample, productive Simpson clonality was calculated as the square root of Simpson's diversity index over productive rearrangements. Drawn from immuneACCESS, this table holds only the in-frame rearrangements with V and J called that TCRdb kept. Clones are partly lost; checked studies trace under half to an unresolved V gene and leave the rest unexplained. That table gives V, J and clone size, and the DNA gave D and trimming. The sample yields roughly 200,000 clones; about 86% were counted once. The ten largest make up 20% to 25% of the sample.

The TCR originated in a woman aged 40-49 years in a cohort exposed to, infected with or recovered from COVID-19 (not recorded which). The chain is assembled from TRBV6-2 or TRBV6-3 and TRBJ1-6, and 9 bases in between align with TRBD1. Sequenced sample: PBMCs or T cells enriched from blood (not recorded which). In nucleotides, the sequence is TGTGCCAGCAGTTATTCCGCCGGGACAGGGTCCTCACCCCTCCACTTT. It codes for CASSYSAGTGSSPLHF.